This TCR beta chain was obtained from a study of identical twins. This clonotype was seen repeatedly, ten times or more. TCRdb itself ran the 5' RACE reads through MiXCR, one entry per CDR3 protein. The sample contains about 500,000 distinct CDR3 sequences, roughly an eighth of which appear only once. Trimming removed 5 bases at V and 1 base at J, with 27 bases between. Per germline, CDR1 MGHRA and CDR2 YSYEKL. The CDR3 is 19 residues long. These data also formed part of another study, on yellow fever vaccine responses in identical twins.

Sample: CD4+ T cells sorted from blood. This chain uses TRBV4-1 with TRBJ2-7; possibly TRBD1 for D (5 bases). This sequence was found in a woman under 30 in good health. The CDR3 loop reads CASSLISTLRSQGSYEQYF. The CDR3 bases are TGCGCCAGCAGCTTAATTTCGACCTTAAGGTCCCAGGGTTCCTACGAGCAGTACTTC.